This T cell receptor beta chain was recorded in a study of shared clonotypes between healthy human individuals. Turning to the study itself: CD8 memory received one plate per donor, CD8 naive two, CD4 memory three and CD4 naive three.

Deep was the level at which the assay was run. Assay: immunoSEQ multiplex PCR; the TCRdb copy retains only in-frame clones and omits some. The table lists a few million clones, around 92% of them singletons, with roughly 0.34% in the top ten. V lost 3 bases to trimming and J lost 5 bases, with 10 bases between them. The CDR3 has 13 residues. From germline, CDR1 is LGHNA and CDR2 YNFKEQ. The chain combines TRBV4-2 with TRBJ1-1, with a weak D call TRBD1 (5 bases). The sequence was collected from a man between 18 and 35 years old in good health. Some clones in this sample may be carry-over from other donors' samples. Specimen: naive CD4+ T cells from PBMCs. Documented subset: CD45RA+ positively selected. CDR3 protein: CASSQTEVTEAFF. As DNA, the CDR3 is TGTGCCAGCAGCCAGACAGAGGTTACTGAAGCTTTCTTT.